These T cell receptor beta chains were read from a single sample in a study of early T cells in non-severe SARS-CoV-2 infection. From the 5' RACE reads, TCRdb called clonotypes with MiXCR, one entry per CDR3 protein. Among roughly 40,000 distinct CDR3 sequences listed, roughly 7% were seen once. Sequencing input: whole blood. The source is an adult who was a healthcare worker with PCR-confirmed SARS-CoV-2 infection or an uninfected control (not recorded which). Each CDR3 is given with its conserved first and last residue. Fields, in order: V gene, clone size, CDR3 length, CDR3 protein. The size entry is marked missing in some rows and otherwise reads once, few, many or a size class.

TRBV12-2,many,17,CASRSTGGPAPGTEAFF
TRBV4-2,few,15,CASSQADRGSNEQFF
TRBV28,few,16,CASSWGGAGGTDTQYF
TRBV9,medium-sized,15,CASSPAPSSNYGYTF
TRBV4-3,few,13,CASSQDWVGTQYF
TRBV18,few,14,CASSPGVDWYGYTF
TRBV7-2,NA,15,CASSLVGGQDYGYTF
TRBV10-3,few,18,CASNSGLTRQGLNTEAFF
TRBV19,many,20,CASSMTRSRQERNSNQPQHF
TRBV13,few,12,CASSLDPAGAFF
TRBV20-1,many,13,CSARGANGDEQFF
TRBV20-1,few,16,CSARDWADPRDTEAFF
TRBV3-1,many,15,CASSPLLRNTGELFF
TRBV10-3,few,14,CAIGGTTVTDTQYF
TRBV4-3,NA,14,CASSQGLAEETQYF
TRBV27,few,15,CASSLNRGESYEQYF
TRBV30,NA,13,CAWSTQGQETQYF
TRBV5-1,NA,14,CASSLERAGNEQFF
TRBV5-6,many,16,CASSPGVLAGSGELFF
TRBV10-3,NA,14,CATVSGVGTDTQYF
TRBV5-1,many,12,CASSWTGKEAFF
TRBV29-1,many,12,CSVERSVETQYF
TRBV11-2,NA,17,CASSLGRGLAGQETQYF
TRBV28,few,14,CASSFNSGGQPQHF
TRBV4-1,many,16,CASSHGLADWTGELFF
TRBV7-2,many,15,CASSLESWDNQPQHF
TRBV7-6,few,17,CASSFPAGGHDTGELFF
TRBV20-1,many,14,CSARVGIADNEQFF
TRBV7-9,many,13,CASSPKGTAEQFF
TRBV10-3,many,14,CAISDRDFNSPLHF
TRBV27,many,14,CASSLGQGNYGYTF
TRBV7-6,few,18,CASTTRLAGDPYTGELFF
TRBV15,NA,15,CATSRDGTNEETQYF
TRBV10-3,few,16,CAISDISRLNTGELFF
TRBV24-1,few,13,CATSDGGFDTQYF
TRBV7-9,NA,16,CASSLKSTEVGNTIYF
TRBV4-3,few,15,CASSHAGRTPNEQFF
TRBV7-8,few,16,CASSETSGKSNETQYF
TRBV9,few,16,CASSALGAGRQETQYF
TRBV7-9,few,15,CASSSQGASTGELFF
TRBV6-2/TRBV6-3,few,13,CASSSRQIYGYTF
TRBV4-3,few,15,CASSQVLAAYNEQFF
TRBV9,many,15,CASSVDHSSGNTIYF
TRBV29-1,many,13,CSFCDSRRDEQFF
TRBV6-2/TRBV6-3,many,19,CASSTPLGLAGVIQETQYF
TRBV19,many,16,CASSIGGSPMADTQYF
TRBV5-1,NA,15,CASSLALAGGETQYF
TRBV12-3/TRBV12-4,NA,16,CASSSGLAGPGNEQFF
TRBV19,NA,15,CASSPGTPRTDTQYF
TRBV2,many,14,CASSEAQGYEKLFF
TRBV7-8,NA,16,CASSLPQALMNTEAFF
TRBV5-4,few,17,CASSSGGQGSSYNEQFF
TRBV7-2,few,15,CASSGGSSSYNEQFF
TRBV29-1,NA,13,CSVELGRRYEQYF
TRBV28,many,22,CASSFSLVLSPVHGKYTYEQYF